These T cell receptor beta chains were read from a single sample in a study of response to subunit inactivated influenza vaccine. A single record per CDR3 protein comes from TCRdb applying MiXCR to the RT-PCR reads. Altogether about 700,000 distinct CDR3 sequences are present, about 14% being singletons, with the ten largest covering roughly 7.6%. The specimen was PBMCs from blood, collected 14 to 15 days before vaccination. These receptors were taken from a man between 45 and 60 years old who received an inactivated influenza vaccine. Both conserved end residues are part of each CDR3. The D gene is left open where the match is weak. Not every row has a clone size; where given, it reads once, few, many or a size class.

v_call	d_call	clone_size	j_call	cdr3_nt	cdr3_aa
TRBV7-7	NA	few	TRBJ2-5	TGTGCTAGCAGCTTAGGGGTTGGTGGGGCTCAAGAGACCCAGTACTTC	CASSLGVGGAQETQYF
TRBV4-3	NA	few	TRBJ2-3	TGCGCCAGCAGCCAAGAAATAATTGAGTTCCGAAATACGCAGTATTTT	CASSQEIIEFRNTQYF
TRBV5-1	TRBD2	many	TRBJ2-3	TGCGCCAGCAGCTTGGCCTTAGCGGGGAGCACAGATACGCAGTATTTT	CASSLALAGSTDTQYF
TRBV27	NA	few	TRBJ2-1	TGTGCCAGCAGTCGGAAGGGGGAGTGGAATGAGCAGTTCTTC	CASSRKGEWNEQFF
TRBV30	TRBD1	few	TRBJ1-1	TGTGCCTGGACCTCGACAGGGGGGAACACTGAAGCTTTCTTT	CAWTSTGGNTEAFF
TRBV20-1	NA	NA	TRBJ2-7	TGCAGTGCTAGTAGCGTCATCCAGCGCGAGCAGTACTTC	CSASSVIQREQYF
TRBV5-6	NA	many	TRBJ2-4	TGTGCCAGCAGTCCTTGGACTATAGCCAAAAACATTCAGTACTTC	CASSPWTIAKNIQYF
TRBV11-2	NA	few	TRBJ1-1	TGTGCCAGCAGCCCGCGACGGAAATCTGAAGCTTTCTTT	CASSPRRKSEAFF
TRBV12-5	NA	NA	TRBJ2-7	TGTGCTAGTGGTTTCTCCGTCTACGAGCAGTACTTC	CASGFSVYEQYF
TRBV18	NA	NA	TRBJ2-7	TGTGCCAGCTCACCACGTGGGAGGGGGACAGGTGTCTCCGAGCAGTACTTC	CASSPRGRGTGVSEQYF
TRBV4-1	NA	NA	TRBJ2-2	TGCGCCAGCAGCCAAATGACAGCGAACACCGGGGAGCTGTTTTTT	CASSQMTANTGELFF
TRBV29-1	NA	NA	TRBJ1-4	TGCAGCGTTGCCAGGGGCAAGGAAAAACTGTTTTTT	CSVARGKEKLFF
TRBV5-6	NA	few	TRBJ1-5	TGTGCCAGCAGCATCGTATCCCAGCGCAATCAGCCCCAGCATTTT	CASSIVSQRNQPQHF
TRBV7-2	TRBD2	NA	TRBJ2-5	TGTGCCAGCAGCCCCATGGGGCGGGGGGGCCATAAGACCCAGTACTTC	CASSPMGRGGHKTQYF
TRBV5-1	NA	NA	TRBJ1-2	TGCGCCAGCAGCTTGGCCAGTAGCAACTATGGCTACACCTTC	CASSLASSNYGYTF
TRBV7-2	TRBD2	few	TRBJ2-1	TGTGCCAGCAGCTTATCGGGGACTACCTTGCAGTTCTTC	CASSLSGTTLQFF
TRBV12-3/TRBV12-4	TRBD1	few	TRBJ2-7	TGTGCCAGCAGTGACAGGGTTTACGAGCAGTACTTC	CASSDRVYEQYF
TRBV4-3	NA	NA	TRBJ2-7	TGCGCCAGCAGCCAAGATAGACAGATCTACGAGCAGTACTTC	CASSQDRQIYEQYF
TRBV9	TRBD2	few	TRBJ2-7	TGTGCCAGCCACCTAGCGGGAGTTGAGTACTTC	CASHLAGVEYF
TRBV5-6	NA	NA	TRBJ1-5	TGTGCCAGCAGCCAGGGACTGACCAATCAGCCCCAGCATTTT	CASSQGLTNQPQHF
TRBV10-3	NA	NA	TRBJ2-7	TGTGCCATCAACGCGGGGGCGGGCGAGCAGTACTTC	CAINAGAGEQYF
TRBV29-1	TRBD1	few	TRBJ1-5	TGCAGCGTTGGACAGGGAGGGGAAGGGCCCCAGCATTTT	CSVGQGGEGPQHF
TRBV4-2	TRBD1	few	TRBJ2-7	TGTGCCAGCAGCACCCGCTCGACAGGGCCCTACGAGCAGTACTTC	CASSTRSTGPYEQYF
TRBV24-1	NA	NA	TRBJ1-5	TGTGCCACCAGTGATTGGACAGATTATAGCAATCAGCCCCAGCATTTT	CATSDWTDYSNQPQHF
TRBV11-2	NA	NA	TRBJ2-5	TGTGCCAGCAGTCCCACCCAGGGATTTCAAGAGACCCAGTACTTC	CASSPTQGFQETQYF
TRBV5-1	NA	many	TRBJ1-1	TGCGCCAGCAGCTTGGAGCGGGGTCTGACTGAAGCTTTCTTT	CASSLERGLTEAFF
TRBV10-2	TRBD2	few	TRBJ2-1	TGCGCCAGCAGACTAGCGGGGGCTTCCTACAATGAGCAGTTCTTC	CASRLAGASYNEQFF
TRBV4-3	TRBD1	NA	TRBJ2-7	TGCGCCAGCAGCCGGACCGGGACAGCCGACGAGCAGTACTTC	CASSRTGTADEQYF
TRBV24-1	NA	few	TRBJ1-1	TGTGCCACCAGTGCTGCGGGTGTAACTGAAGCTTTCTTT	CATSAAGVTEAFF
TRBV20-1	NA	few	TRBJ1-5	TGCAGTGCAATCTCAGGACGTTTTAATCAGCCCCAGCATTTT	CSAISGRFNQPQHF
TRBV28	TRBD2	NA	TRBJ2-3	TGTGCCAGCAGTTCCGTTCGGGCGGGAGAAGATACGCAGTATTTT	CASSSVRAGEDTQYF
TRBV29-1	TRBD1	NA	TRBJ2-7	TGCAGCGTATCCAGGGGGCCATCCTACGAGCAGTACTTC	CSVSRGPSYEQYF
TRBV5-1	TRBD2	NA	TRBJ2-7	TGCGCCAGCAGCTTGGGAGGTAGCGGGAGGGCCGTTGACGAGCAGTACTTC	CASSLGGSGRAVDEQYF
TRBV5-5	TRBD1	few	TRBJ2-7	TGTGCCAGCAGCTTTTATACAGGGGTCTCCTACGAGCAGTACTTC	CASSFYTGVSYEQYF